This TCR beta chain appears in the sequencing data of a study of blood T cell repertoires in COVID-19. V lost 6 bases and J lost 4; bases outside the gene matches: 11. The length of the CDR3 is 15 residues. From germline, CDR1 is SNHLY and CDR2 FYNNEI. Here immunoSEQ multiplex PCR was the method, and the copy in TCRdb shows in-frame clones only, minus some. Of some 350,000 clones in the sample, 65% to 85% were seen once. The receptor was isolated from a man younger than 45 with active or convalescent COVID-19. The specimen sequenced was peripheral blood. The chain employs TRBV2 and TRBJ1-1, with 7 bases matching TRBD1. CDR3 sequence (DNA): TGTGCCAGCAGGGACCGCACAGGGGTTCCCACTGAAGCTTTCTTT. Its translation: CASRDRTGVPTEAFF.